This passage covers 21 T cell receptor delta chains from one sample sequenced in a study of gamma-delta T cells after stem cell transplantation. TCRdb redid clone calling on the RT-PCR reads using CATT. The table shows around 1,700 delta-chain clones, with about 2% occurring only once. Sample: gamma-delta T cells. The receptors derive from a human donor. It is not recorded whose cells these are; they may come from a transplant donor.

There are a few counts of this clone. A far larger clone is just one base off, so this is likely a read error. Other DNA sequences in this sample translate to the same CDR3. This chain uses TRDV2 with TRDJ1; maybe TRDD3 (6 bases). Germline-derived CDR1 and CDR2 are GEAIGNYY and EKD. The V end was cut by 3 bases, the J end by 2 bases, with 24 bases between. The CDR3 totals 18 residues. The DNA of the CDR3 is TGTGCCTGTGACCCCCTTTCCGGGGGACTCCGGGGGACCGATAAACTCATCTTT. It encodes CACDPLSGGLRGTDKLIF.

In this sample, this clone is large (0.1 to 1%). Other nucleotide sequences from this sample produce the same CDR3. The chain carries TRDV2 and TRDJ1, with 13 positions matching TRDD3. CDR3 length equals 20 residues. Per germline, CDR1 GEAIGNYY and CDR2 EKD. With 1 base clipped from V and 0 bases from J, the junction kept 13 bases outside the gene matches. CDR3 sequence reads: CACDTVPTGGYDKYTDKLIF. The CDR3 DNA follows: TGTGCCTGTGACACGGTCCCTACTGGGGGATACGATAAGTACACCGATAAACTCATCTTT.

The table lists this clone with a few counts. One base separates it from a far larger clone, so it is likely a read error. This sample also contains other DNA sequences that code for the same CDR3. V usage is TRDV2 and J usage is TRDJ1; 9 bases map to TRDD3. V gave up 1 base and J gave up 0 bases; unmatched junction bases: 11. Germline lookup yields CDR1 GEAIGNYY and CDR2 EKD. CDR3 size: 18 residues. The CDR3 loop is CACDTVYTGGDYTDKLIF. The DNA for the CDR3 is TGTGCCTGTGACACTGTTTATACTGGGGGAGATTACACCGATAAACTCATCTTT.

This clone ranks as large. Different DNA sequences within this sample yield the same CDR3. CDR3 nucleotide sequence: TGTGCCTGTGACACTTTACTGGGGGATAACACCGATAAACTCATCTTT. Residues: CACDTLLGDNTDKLIF. The genes are TRDV2 and TRDJ1, with 11 bases identical to TRDD3. V shed 1 base, J shed 0 bases, and the junction held 3 bases outside the gene matches. This CDR3 has 16 amino acids. CDR1 is GEAIGNYY, CDR2 EKD, per germline.

This clone was counted only a few times. With a far larger clone one base away, a read error is the likely cause. The chain carries TRDV2 and TRDJ3, with TRDD2 identical over 9 bases. Per germline, CDR1 GEAIGNYY and CDR2 EKD. The CDR3 length is 26 residues. The V and J ends lost 3 bases and 1 base, in that order; junction bases with no gene match: 30. CDR3 sequence (DNA): TGTGCCTGTGACGCCGTAAGCCTTCCTACGGAAGAGAGGATGGAGTTTAGGTCCTGGGACACCCGACAGATGTTTTTC. Protein: CACDAVSLPTEERMEFRSWDTRQMFF.

This clone was seen ten or more times. A far larger clone differs by one base, so this is likely a read error. The chain recombines TRDV2 with TRDJ1; no reliable D call. CDR3 length: 15 amino acids. The V gene's germline CDR1 is GEAIGNYY and CDR2 EKD. This CDR3 is CACDTIIEQTDKPIF. Written as DNA, the CDR3 is TGTGCCTGTGACACCATTATCGAGCAGACCGATAAACCCATCTTT.

This clone occurred a few times. A far larger clone is only one base removed, so a read error is likely. This sample also contains other DNA sequences that code for the same CDR3. CDR3 protein: CACVPLGDTDKLIF. In DNA form, the CDR3 reads TGTGCCTGTGTGCCTCTGGGGGACACCGATAAACTCATCTTT. The chain has TRDV2 and TRDJ1, with 7 bases matching TRDD3. This CDR3 comprises 14 residues. Germline loops: CDR1 GEAIGNYY, CDR2 EKD. V shed 5 bases, J shed 0 bases, and the junction held 5 bases outside the gene matches.

This clone has only a few counts. The protein TCRdb lists belongs to a much larger clone and differs from this DNA's translation at residue 12, which points to a read error; the protein shown is made from the DNA. The chain recombines TRDV2 with TRDJ1; D is uncertain. Germline CDR1 and CDR2: GEAIGNYY and EKD. This CDR3 comprises 15 residues. Written as DNA, the CDR3 is TGTGCCTGTGACACCATTATCGAGCAGACCGATAGACTCATCTTT. Its translation is CACDTIIEQTDRLIF.

Note on this clone: The protein given by TCRdb reflects a much larger clone and differs at residue 4 from this DNA's translation, likely from a read error; the protein shown is the DNA's translation. The rearrangement joins TRDV2 to TRDJ1, with 11 positions matching TRDD3. V shed 5 bases and J 0 bases; nucleotides not matched to a gene: 13. Germline CDR1 and CDR2: GEAIGNYY and EKD. The CDR3 sequence is 18 residues long. The CDR3 is CACATLGDTTLYTDKLIF. CDR3 DNA sequence: TGTGCCTGTGCCACGCTGGGGGATACCACACTGTACACCGATAAACTCATCTTT.

This clone was observed a handful of times. This DNA translates differently at residue 4 from the TCRdb protein, which is that of a much larger clone; a read error is likely, and the protein shown is the DNA's own translation. The V gene is TRDV2, the J gene TRDJ1; TRDD3 matches 7 bases. J was trimmed by 3 bases and V by 6 bases; bases with no gene match: 9. Germline lookup yields CDR1 GEAIGNYY and CDR2 EKD. The CDR3 runs 14 residues. This chain's CDR3 is CACSALGAADKLIF. In nucleotides, the CDR3 is TGTGCCTGTTCCGCTCTGGGGGCCGCCGATAAACTCATCTTT.

Points on this clone: TCRdb's protein, taken from a much larger clone, differs from this DNA's translation at residue 3, likely owing to a read error; the protein displayed comes from the DNA. The V gene is TRDV2, the J gene TRDJ1, with 10 bases lining up with TRDD3. Germline trimming cut 7 bases from V and 3 bases from J; bases unmatched to any gene: 16. Germline CDR1 is GEAIGNYY and CDR2 is EKD. CDR3 length: 17 amino acids. The CDR3 DNA reads TGTGCCTGGGACCCTCTACTGGGGGATCGTGGCGCCGATAAACTCATCTTT. This sequence encodes CAWDPLLGDRGADKLIF.

By proportion, this clone is medium-sized. With a far larger clone one base away, a read error is the likely cause. Other nucleotide sequences in the sample specify the same CDR3. The V and J genes are TRDV2 and TRDJ1; 13 bases are shared with TRDD3. Germline CDR1 GEAIGNYY, CDR2 EKD. This CDR3 contains 18 residues. Written as DNA, the CDR3 is TGCGCCTGTGACGCCCTACTGGGGGATACGCGAGGGACCGATAAACTCATCTTT. Translating gives CACDALLGDTRGTDKLIF.

This clone was counted between two and nine times. A far more abundant clone sits one base away, making this likely a read error. In the same sample, other DNA sequences code for this CDR3. The genes are TRDV2 and TRDJ1; D gene unclear. The CDR3 contains 15 residues. CDR1 GEAIGNYY and CDR2 EKD come from the germline V gene. CDR3 protein: CACDTIIEQTDKLIF. For the CDR3, the DNA is TGTGCCTGCGACACCATTATCGAGCAGACCGATAAACTCATCTTT.

This clone showed up just a few times. The protein in TCRdb stems from a much larger clone and differs at residue 5 from this DNA's translation, likely a read error; here the protein is translated from the DNA. The V and J genes are TRDV2 and TRDJ1; the match to TRDD3 covers 13 bases. The J segment lost 2 bases and the V segment lost 3 bases, leaving 11 bases of the junction unmatched. The CDR3 is made up of 18 amino acids. CDR1 is GEAIGNYY, CDR2 EKD, per germline. The CDR3 coding sequence is TGTGCCTGTGACCCTCTACTGGGGGATACGCGAGGGACCGATAAACTCATCTTT. This codes for CACDPLLGDTRGTDKLIF.

This clone showed up just a few times. This sequence is one base from a far larger clone and is likely a read error. Other nucleotide sequences from this sample produce the same CDR3. The chain uses TRDV2 and TRDJ1; TRDD3 aligns across 13 bases. CDR1 GEAIGNYY and CDR2 EKD come from the germline V gene. V shed 1 base, J shed 0 bases, and the junction held 13 bases outside the gene matches. CDR3 length: 20 residues. The CDR3 loop is CACDTLLGDTRVAHTDKLIF. The CDR3 DNA is TGTGCCTGTGACACTCTACTGGGGGATACGCGAGTTGCTCACACCGATAAACTCATCTTT.

CDR3 in DNA: TGTGCCTGTGACACCTTGGGGATGTACACCGATAAACTCATCTTT. It translates to CACDTLGMYTDKLIF. J is TRDJ1 and V is TRDV2; D might be TRDD3 (6 bases). Trimming removed 0 bases at V and 0 bases at J, with 10 bases between. Germline CDR1 reads GEAIGNYY; CDR2 reads EKD. The CDR3 covers 15 residues.

In this sample, this clone turned up a few times. The protein held in TCRdb is that of a much larger clone and does not match this DNA's translation at residue 16, likely because of a read error; the protein shown is translated from the DNA. The chain has TRDV2 and TRDJ1, with 10 bases that match TRDD3. The CDR3 extends over 18 amino acids. Germline loops: CDR1 GEAIGNYY, CDR2 EKD. The CDR3 protein is CACDTVLGGYGSTDKPIF. The CDR3 coding sequence is TGTGCCTGTGACACTGTACTCGGGGGATACGGGTCCACCGATAAACCCATCTTT.

This clone is categorized as hyperexpanded (1% or more). The sample contains more than one DNA sequence encoding this CDR3. The chain couples TRDV2 to TRDJ1; D unresolved. This CDR3 is built from 14 residues. V lost 3 bases, J lost 4 bases, and 14 bases lay in between. Germline CDR1 and CDR2: GEAIGNYY and EKD. Written as DNA, the CDR3 is TGTGCCTGTGACCCGTTAGGAGGTAGCGATAAACTCATCTTT. This encodes CACDPLGGSDKLIF.

Concerning this clone: One base separates it from a far larger clone, so it is likely a read error. The same CDR3 is also encoded by other DNA sequences in this sample. This chain uses TRDV2 with TRDJ1; 12 bases are shared with TRDD3. CDR1 is GEAIGNYY and CDR2 is EKD in the germline V gene. V dropped 2 bases and J dropped 11; count of bases not matched to a gene: 8. The CDR3 loop spans 14 amino acids. CDR3 sequence (DNA): TGTGCCTGTGACAAGCTGGGGGATACGGTAGAGCTCATCTTT. Amino acid sequence: CACDKLGDTVELIF.

A few counts support this clone. A read error likely explains why the TCRdb protein, taken from a much larger clone, differs from this DNA's translation at residue 4; the protein shown is translated from the DNA. The chain carries TRDV2 and TRDJ1; 11 bases line up with TRDD3. This CDR3 is built from 19 residues. Germline CDR1 and CDR2: GEAIGNYY and EKD. V lost 6 bases, J lost 2 bases, and 19 bases stayed unmatched. The CDR3 loop reads CACNSAEVLGDRGTDKLIF. For the CDR3, the DNA is TGTGCCTGTAACTCGGCGGAAGTACTGGGGGATAGGGGGACCGATAAACTCATCTTT.

In this sample, this clone turned up a few times. TCRdb lists the protein of a much larger clone for this DNA, which differs at residue 14, so this is likely a read error; the protein given here is translated from the DNA itself. V usage is TRDV2 and J usage is TRDJ1, with 10 bases fitting TRDD3. This CDR3 spans 18 amino acids. Per the germline V gene, CDR1 is GEAIGNYY and CDR2 is EKD. CDR3 in DNA: TGTGCCTGTGACACTGTACTCGGGGGATACGGGTCCACCGTTAAACTCATCTTT. Its protein is CACDTVLGGYGSTVKLIF.